This T cell receptor (beta chain) appears in the sequencing data of a study of OX40 agonist ivuxolimab in advanced cancers. Germline CDR1 MGHRA, CDR2 YSYEKL. The V end lost 4 bases, the J end lost 4 bases, and 19 bases lay between the germline ends. The CDR3 has 16 residues. Broader study findings: At 0.1 to 3.0 mg/kg, CD4+ and CD8+ blood T cells expanded clonally by week 6.

Clones were read by immunoSEQ multiplex PCR, and TCRdb kept only the in-frame ones, dropping some. The sample has around 80,000 clones, roughly 84% seen once. Concerning this clone itself: What it binds is unknown.

The clonotype comes from an adult with an advanced solid tumor such as melanoma, head and neck, liver or kidney cancer. J is TRBJ1-2 and V is TRBV4-1, with no clear D. The sequences come from CD4+ or CD8+ T cells sorted from blood, collected in a trial of the OX40 agonist ivuxolimab. CDR3 bases: TGCGCCAGCAGCCCCACTGCCGGGGAACGCTCCTATGGCTACACCTTC. This encodes CASSPTAGERSYGYTF.